This TCR beta chain stems from a study of shared clonotypes between healthy human individuals. Study-wide background: Plates per donor: three CD4 naive, three CD4 memory, two CD8 naive, one CD8 memory.

Data came from immunoSEQ multiplex PCR; TCRdb stores just in-frame clones and leaves some out. Of 1,500,000 or so clones in the sample, approximately 98.5% were seen once. CDR3 length: 14 residues. V dropped 1 base and J dropped 2 bases, with 9 bases sitting between them. Germline-derived CDR1 and CDR2 are SGHTA and FQGNSA. As regards this clone: Antigen specificity is unknown. The same CDR3 arises from other DNA sequences in this sample as well.

The study, taken as a whole, reports: Limitation of the genetic and exposure-history diversity represented came from the few donors. Incompleteness in sorted-subset sequencing, despite large depth, was shown by rarefaction.

The clonotype was recovered from a man aged 30 to 45 in good health. The chain carries TRBV7-2 and TRBJ2-7, with D unresolved. The sample consisted of naive CD4+ T cells sorted from blood. Indicated subset: CD45RA+ positively selected. The CDR3 coding sequence is TGTGCCAGCAGCTTAGATCCAGGCCCCTACGAGCAGTACTTC. It yields the protein CASSLDPGPYEQYF.